This is a list of T cell receptor beta chains from one sample in a study of siplizumab effects on memory and regulatory T cells. The assay was immunoSEQ multiplex PCR, and TCRdb's table has in-frame clones only and misses some. The data show nearly 95,000 clones, with over 85% seen just once and around 0.3% held by the top ten. Sequenced material: non-Treg CD4+ T cells sorted from blood. These receptor sequences come from a human donor in good health. Both conserved end residues are part of each CDR3. The order of the fields is clone size, D gene, J gene, V gene, CDR3 protein, CDR3 DNA. The D gene is left open where the match is weak. Where a row states a size, it is once, few, many or the class of an expanded clone; other rows omit it.

clone size: -
D gene: TRBD2
J gene: TRBJ2-5
V gene: TRBV6-4
CDR3 protein: CASRELAGGIYGETQYF
CDR3 DNA: TGTGCCAGCAGGGAGCTAGCGGGGGGAATCTATGGGGAGACCCAGTACTTC

clone size: once
D gene: TRBD1
J gene: TRBJ2-7
V gene: TRBV19
CDR3 protein: CASSSGQGDYEQYF
CDR3 DNA: TGTGCCAGTAGTAGCGGACAGGGGGACTACGAGCAGTACTTC

clone size: -
D gene: TRBD1
J gene: TRBJ2-6
V gene: TRBV5-4
CDR3 protein: CASSTPPQGLAGANVLTF
CDR3 DNA: TGTGCCAGCAGCACCCCCCCACAGGGGCTGGCTGGGGCCAACGTCCTGACTTTC

clone size: -
D gene: TRBD2
J gene: TRBJ2-3
V gene: TRBV7-9
CDR3 protein: CASTISSGSADTQYF
CDR3 DNA: TGTGCCAGCACCATATCTAGCGGGAGCGCAGATACGCAGTATTTT

clone size: -
D gene: -
J gene: TRBJ1-1
V gene: TRBV2
CDR3 protein: CASSPGDTEAFF
CDR3 DNA: TGTGCCAGCAGTCCAGGAGACACTGAAGCTTTCTTT

clone size: -
D gene: -
J gene: TRBJ1-2
V gene: TRBV2
CDR3 protein: CASRISTDGYTF
CDR3 DNA: TGTGCCAGCAGAATTTCGACGGATGGCTACACCTTC

clone size: -
D gene: -
J gene: TRBJ2-3
V gene: TRBV7-2
CDR3 protein: CASRSGALMLDTQYF
CDR3 DNA: TGTGCCAGCAGATCAGGAGCCCTCATGTTAGATACGCAGTATTTT

clone size: -
D gene: -
J gene: TRBJ2-7
V gene: TRBV6-5
CDR3 protein: CASSSLSRAGYEQYF
CDR3 DNA: TGTGCCAGCAGTTCCCTTTCCCGGGCTGGCTACGAGCAGTACTTC

clone size: once
D gene: -
J gene: TRBJ2-1
V gene: TRBV7-6
CDR3 protein: CASSALPPHRSPLSYNEQFF
CDR3 DNA: TGTGCCAGCAGCGCCTTGCCCCCTCATCGGAGTCCCCTCTCCTACAATGAGCAGTTCTTC

clone size: -
D gene: TRBD1
J gene: TRBJ1-1
V gene: TRBV10-3
CDR3 protein: CAISESKGTGGEAFF
CDR3 DNA: TGTGCCATCAGTGAGTCGAAAGGGACAGGGGGCGAAGCTTTCTTT

clone size: -
D gene: -
J gene: TRBJ1-1
V gene: TRBV29-1
CDR3 protein: CSHHGTGLIIMNTEAFF
CDR3 DNA: TGCAGCCACCATGGGACCGGCCTTATCATAATGAACACTGAAGCTTTCTTT

clone size: -
D gene: -
J gene: TRBJ2-1
V gene: TRBV10-1
CDR3 protein: CASSESRGSEQFF
CDR3 DNA: TGCGCCAGCAGTGAGTCCAGGGGTAGTGAGCAGTTCTTC

clone size: -
D gene: TRBD1
J gene: TRBJ2-7
V gene: TRBV5-6
CDR3 protein: CASSSDGTGGSYEQYF
CDR3 DNA: TGTGCCAGCAGCTCCGACGGGACAGGGGGCTCCTACGAGCAGTACTTC

clone size: -
D gene: TRBD2
J gene: TRBJ2-7
V gene: TRBV2
CDR3 protein: CATRTSRPSYEQYF
CDR3 DNA: TGTGCCACACGGACTAGCCGGCCCTCCTACGAGCAGTACTTC

clone size: -
D gene: TRBD1
J gene: TRBJ2-3
V gene: TRBV6-5
CDR3 protein: CASSSQGSSTDTQYF
CDR3 DNA: TGTGCCAGCAGTTCACAGGGGTCTAGCACAGATACGCAGTATTTT

clone size: -
D gene: TRBD1
J gene: TRBJ1-1
V gene: TRBV6-6
CDR3 protein: CASDRVRGTEAFF
CDR3 DNA: TGTGCCAGCGACAGGGTAAGGGGCACTGAAGCTTTCTTT

clone size: -
D gene: -
J gene: TRBJ1-2
V gene: TRBV19
CDR3 protein: CASRDSYGYTF
CDR3 DNA: TGTGCCAGTAGGGACAGCTATGGCTACACCTTC

clone size: -
D gene: TRBD1
J gene: TRBJ1-6
V gene: TRBV11-3
CDR3 protein: CASSLSRQGGSPLHF
CDR3 DNA: TGTGCCAGCAGCCTGTCCCGACAGGGTGGTTCACCCCTCCACTTT

clone size: -
D gene: -
J gene: TRBJ1-2
V gene: TRBV15
CDR3 protein: CATSRPVLGSYGYTF
CDR3 DNA: TGTGCCACCAGCAGACCAGTTCTGGGGTCCTATGGCTACACCTTC

clone size: once
D gene: TRBD1
J gene: TRBJ1-1
V gene: TRBV5-6
CDR3 protein: CASSLWDRGPEAFF
CDR3 DNA: TGTGCCAGCAGCTTGTGGGACAGGGGGCCTGAAGCTTTCTTT

clone size: -
D gene: -
J gene: TRBJ1-2
V gene: TRBV10-2
CDR3 protein: CASSEKGFDGYTF
CDR3 DNA: TGCGCCAGCAGTGAGAAAGGGTTCGATGGCTACACCTTC

clone size: -
D gene: -
J gene: TRBJ1-2
V gene: TRBV18
CDR3 protein: CASSPGAGLGYGYTF
CDR3 DNA: TGTGCCAGCTCACCGGGGGCAGGGTTGGGCTATGGCTACACCTTC

clone size: -
D gene: -
J gene: TRBJ1-4
V gene: TRBV4-1
CDR3 protein: CASSPDPGTNEKLFF
CDR3 DNA: TGCGCCAGCAGCCCCGACCCGGGGACTAATGAAAAACTGTTTTTT

clone size: -
D gene: TRBD2
J gene: TRBJ2-7
V gene: TRBV19
CDR3 protein: CASSTTLAGGYEQYF
CDR3 DNA: TGTGCCAGTAGTACCACCCTAGCGGGAGGTTACGAGCAGTACTTC

clone size: -
D gene: TRBD1
J gene: TRBJ1-2
V gene: TRBV4-2
CDR3 protein: CASARETGVYGYTF
CDR3 DNA: TGTGCCAGCGCACGGGAGACAGGGGTTTATGGCTACACCTTC

clone size: -
D gene: -
J gene: TRBJ2-5
V gene: TRBV27
CDR3 protein: CASSLGQTEGETQYF
CDR3 DNA: TGTGCCAGCAGCCTAGGACAGACAGAAGGAGAGACCCAGTACTTC

clone size: -
D gene: -
J gene: TRBJ1-3
V gene: TRBV10-2
CDR3 protein: CASSEVLAVGGNTIYF
CDR3 DNA: TGCGCCAGCAGTGAGGTGCTCGCGGTGGGTGGAAACACCATATATTTT

clone size: -
D gene: -
J gene: TRBJ1-1
V gene: TRBV6-1
CDR3 protein: CASSEKGPNTEAFF
CDR3 DNA: TGTGCCAGCAGTGAAAAGGGGCCAAACACTGAAGCTTTCTTT

clone size: -
D gene: TRBD1
J gene: TRBJ2-5
V gene: TRBV5-1
CDR3 protein: CASSLGGAGGSETQYF
CDR3 DNA: TGCGCCAGCAGCTTGGGAGGGGCAGGGGGAAGCGAGACCCAGTACTTC

clone size: -
D gene: -
J gene: TRBJ2-2
V gene: TRBV5-1
CDR3 protein: CASSSGSGGELFF
CDR3 DNA: TGCGCCAGCAGCAGCGGCTCCGGCGGGGAGCTGTTTTTT

clone size: -
D gene: TRBD1
J gene: TRBJ1-6
V gene: TRBV4-1
CDR3 protein: CASSQDKQGDSPLHF
CDR3 DNA: TGCGCCAGCAGCCAAGATAAACAGGGGGATTCACCCCTCCACTTT

clone size: -
D gene: -
J gene: TRBJ2-1
V gene: TRBV5-1
CDR3 protein: CASSTLRGESGPHEQFF
CDR3 DNA: TGCGCCAGCAGCACCTTAAGAGGGGAGTCGGGGCCTCATGAGCAGTTCTTC

clone size: -
D gene: -
J gene: TRBJ1-3
V gene: TRBV6-1
CDR3 protein: CASSEHSFTIYF
CDR3 DNA: TGTGCCAGCAGTGAACACAGTTTCACCATATATTTT

clone size: -
D gene: -
J gene: TRBJ2-7
V gene: TRBV5-6
CDR3 protein: CASSLWGYEQYF
CDR3 DNA: TGTGCCAGCAGCCTATGGGGCTACGAGCAGTACTTC

clone size: -
D gene: TRBD2
J gene: TRBJ2-7
V gene: TRBV15
CDR3 protein: CATSRPGGAEQYF
CDR3 DNA: TGTGCCACCAGCAGACCCGGGGGGGCAGAGCAGTACTTC

clone size: -
D gene: -
J gene: TRBJ2-3
V gene: TRBV27
CDR3 protein: CASSRQVGLVADTQYF
CDR3 DNA: TGTGCCAGCAGTCGACAGGTCGGACTAGTCGCAGATACGCAGTATTTT

clone size: once
D gene: TRBD2
J gene: TRBJ2-7
V gene: TRBV6-5
CDR3 protein: CASSYLTSGSRHEQYF
CDR3 DNA: TGTGCCAGCAGTTACCTGACTAGCGGGAGCAGGCACGAGCAGTACTTC

clone size: -
D gene: -
J gene: TRBJ1-5
V gene: TRBV15
CDR3 protein: CATSRDPRGNNQPQHF
CDR3 DNA: TGTGCCACCAGCAGAGATCCCAGGGGTAACAATCAGCCCCAGCATTTT

clone size: -
D gene: TRBD1
J gene: TRBJ1-2
V gene: TRBV6-5
CDR3 protein: CASSYSTGGYTF
CDR3 DNA: TGCGCCAGCAGTTACTCGACAGGGGGCTACACCTTC

clone size: -
D gene: -
J gene: TRBJ2-7
V gene: TRBV4-2
CDR3 protein: CASSQGAGGPYEQYF
CDR3 DNA: TGTGCCAGCAGCCAAGGCGCCGGGGGGCCCTACGAGCAGTACTTC

clone size: -
D gene: -
J gene: TRBJ2-2
V gene: TRBV18
CDR3 protein: CASSKQATGELFF
CDR3 DNA: TGTGCCAGCTCGAAACAAGCAACCGGGGAGCTGTTTTTT

clone size: -
D gene: -
J gene: TRBJ2-7
V gene: TRBV7-9
CDR3 protein: CASSPRTSGDYEQYF
CDR3 DNA: TGTGCCAGCAGCCCCAGGACGTCCGGGGACTACGAGCAGTACTTC

clone size: -
D gene: TRBD1
J gene: TRBJ2-1
V gene: TRBV11-3
CDR3 protein: CASSEWTGGLHNEQFF
CDR3 DNA: TGTGCCAGCAGCGAGTGGACAGGGGGACTTCACAATGAGCAGTTCTTC

clone size: -
D gene: TRBD1
J gene: TRBJ1-2
V gene: TRBV19
CDR3 protein: CASSGDRRSSYGYTF
CDR3 DNA: TGTGCCAGTAGTGGGGACAGGCGGTCCTCCTATGGCTACACCTTC

clone size: -
D gene: TRBD2
J gene: TRBJ2-7
V gene: TRBV6-1
CDR3 protein: CASSEFLADLREQYF
CDR3 DNA: TGTGCCAGCAGTGAATTTCTAGCGGACTTGAGGGAGCAGTACTTC

clone size: -
D gene: -
J gene: TRBJ1-5
V gene: TRBV30
CDR3 protein: CAWSLGIQGQPQHF
CDR3 DNA: TGTGCCTGGAGTCTGGGGATTCAGGGGCAGCCCCAGCATTTT

clone size: -
D gene: -
J gene: TRBJ1-5
V gene: TRBV6-5
CDR3 protein: CASSPRFGQPQHF
CDR3 DNA: TGTGCCAGCAGTCCTCGTTTTGGGCAGCCCCAGCATTTT

clone size: -
D gene: -
J gene: TRBJ1-4
V gene: TRBV5-6
CDR3 protein: CASSLGGWEKLFF
CDR3 DNA: TGTGCCAGCAGCTTGGGGGGCTGGGAAAAACTGTTTTTT

clone size: -
D gene: -
J gene: TRBJ2-7
V gene: TRBV6-6
CDR3 protein: CASSYSLYSYEQYF
CDR3 DNA: TGTGCCAGCAGTTACTCTCTGTATTCCTACGAGCAGTACTTC